This is a list of T cell receptor beta chains from one sample in a study of shared clonotypes between healthy human individuals. Libraries were prepared by immunoSEQ multiplex PCR; TCRdb keeps only in-frame clonotypes and omits some of them. The repertoire has approximately 2.5 million clones, 80% to 95% of them found once; the top ten carry about 0.34%. The specimen was naive CD4+ T cells from PBMCs. All receptors come from a man aged 18-30 years in good health. Some clones in this sample may be carry-over from other donors' samples. CDR3s include the opening cysteine and the closing phenylalanine or tryptophan. The order of the fields is CDR3 DNA, CDR3 protein, V gene, J gene, clone size, D gene. D genes are given only for firm matches. Not all rows give a size; the values are once, few, many and, for expanded clones, a class.

TGCGCCAGCAGTCAATCTTTACAGGTAAACCCCAATCAGCCCCAGCATTTT	CASSQSLQVNPNQPQHF	TRBV23-1	TRBJ1-5	-	-
TGTGCCAGCAGCCCAAGGACTAGCGGGAGGGGCTACAATGAGCAGTTCTTC	CASSPRTSGRGYNEQFF	TRBV5-6	TRBJ2-1	-	TRBD2
TGTGCCAGCAGCGTAAGGGCGGACCGTTACAATGAGCAGTTCTTC	CASSVRADRYNEQFF	TRBV9	TRBJ2-1	once	-
TGCGCCACCGTAGACAGCAACCTGAATGAAAAACTGTTTTTT	CATVDSNLNEKLFF	TRBV10-2	TRBJ1-4	-	-
TGTGCCAGCAGTGAACCGTACAGGGCAAGAAGCAATCAGCCCCAGCATTTT	CASSEPYRARSNQPQHF	TRBV6-1	TRBJ1-5	few	-
TGCAGCGTTGTTAGGACCTCTGGAAACACCATATATTTT	CSVVRTSGNTIYF	TRBV29-1	TRBJ1-3	-	-
TGTGCCAGCAGGGGGGCCCATCAAGAGACCCAGTACTTC	CASRGAHQETQYF	TRBV27	TRBJ2-5	-	-
TGTGCCAGCAGCCAAGTTCGCTCCTACGAGCAGTACTTC	CASSQVRSYEQYF	TRBV14	TRBJ2-7	-	-
TGTGCCAGTAGTATCCTACAGGGAAGATCTGAAGCTTTCTTT	CASSILQGRSEAFF	TRBV19	TRBJ1-1	-	-
TGTGCCAGCAGCCAAGGCACGAGGTACTATGGCTACACCTTC	CASSQGTRYYGYTF	TRBV14	TRBJ1-2	-	-
TGTGCCAGCAGTTTAAACCCGGGGAGGTACGAGCAGTACTTC	CASSLNPGRYEQYF	TRBV28	TRBJ2-7	-	-
TGTGCCAGCAGCCCGCGGACTAGCGGGAACTATACGCAGTATTTT	CASSPRTSGNYTQYF	TRBV11-3	TRBJ2-3	once	TRBD2
TGTGCCAGCAGTGGCTGGGGTAGCGGACCCTTAAACACCGGGGAGCTGTTTTTT	CASSGWGSGPLNTGELFF	TRBV2	TRBJ2-2	-	-
TGTGCCAGCAGCTCGGGGTGGAACACTGAAGCTTTCTTT	CASSSGWNTEAFF	TRBV7-2	TRBJ1-1	-	-
TGTGCCAGTAGTAACCCTGGGCCCGTTAACACTGAAGCTTTCTTT	CASSNPGPVNTEAFF	TRBV19	TRBJ1-1	few	-
TGTGCCAGCTTACGACAGGGGCCGATGAACACTGAAGCTTTCTTT	CASLRQGPMNTEAFF	TRBV27	TRBJ1-1	-	TRBD1
TGTGCCAGCACCGAAGGGGCGGAATTCGGAAAGCAGTACTTC	CASTEGAEFGKQYF	TRBV6-1	TRBJ2-7	-	-
TGTGCCAGCAGCTTAGTCCCCCGCTCGAACAGGGGGATCTACGAGCAGTACTTC	CASSLVPRSNRGIYEQYF	TRBV7-9	TRBJ2-7	-	TRBD1
TGTGCCAGCTCCTTTGACAGTCCGAGGGGGTATAGCAATCAGCCCCAGCATTTT	CASSFDSPRGYSNQPQHF	TRBV19	TRBJ1-5	-	-
TGTGCCAGTAGCAGGACTAGCGGGAGGAAACCAGATACGCAGTATTTT	CASSRTSGRKPDTQYF	TRBV19	TRBJ2-3	-	TRBD2
TGTGCCAGCAGTGGCTTCGGGACTAGCGGGAGACTTCTCTCCTACGAGCAGTACTTC	CASSGFGTSGRLLSYEQYF	TRBV27	TRBJ2-7	-	TRBD2
TGTGCCAGCTCACCAGGTGGGGGGCTCATGAACACTGAAGCTTTCTTT	CASSPGGGLMNTEAFF	TRBV18	TRBJ1-1	-	-
TGTGCCACCAGAGGAGGGGCGAGCGGGCTGGCCTACAATGAGCAGTTCTTC	CATRGGASGLAYNEQFF	TRBV15	TRBJ2-1	-	-
TGTGCCAGCAGCCCGACGGGGGCGTCGGGAAACACCATATATTTT	CASSPTGASGNTIYF	TRBV5-5	TRBJ1-3	-	-
TGTGCCAGCAGTAGTCGACAGGGGGTGGACACTGAAGCTTTCTTT	CASSSRQGVDTEAFF	TRBV6-7	TRBJ1-1	few	TRBD1
TGTGCCAGCAGTTTTTTGGAATATAGCAATCAGCCCCAGCATTTT	CASSFLEYSNQPQHF	TRBV28	TRBJ1-5	-	-
TGTGCCAGCAGTGGGCCCCGGGGTGGCAATGAGCAGTTCTTC	CASSGPRGGNEQFF	TRBV2	TRBJ2-1	-	-
TGTGCCAGCAGTGAAGCGCAACAGGGGTTTCGTTCACCCCTCCACTTT	CASSEAQQGFRSPLHF	TRBV6-1	TRBJ1-6	-	TRBD1
TGTGCCAGCAGCGCGACTAGCGGGAGTGGAAGGCAGTATTTT	CASSATSGSGRQYF	TRBV6-5	TRBJ2-3	-	TRBD2
TGTGCCAGCAGCTTAGGGCCTAGTCGGGGGATTGATACGCAGTATTTT	CASSLGPSRGIDTQYF	TRBV7-2	TRBJ2-3	once	-
TGCGCCAGCAGCTCCGGACAGAGCTACAATGAGCAGTTCTTC	CASSSGQSYNEQFF	TRBV5-1	TRBJ2-1	-	-
TGCGCCAGCAGCCAAATCCCGGGGGCCGGAACTGAAGCTTTCTTT	CASSQIPGAGTEAFF	TRBV5-1	TRBJ1-1	-	-
TGTGCCTGGAGCCCTCGAGGGGGCGAAGCTTTCTTT	CAWSPRGGEAFF	TRBV30	TRBJ1-1	-	TRBD1
TGTGCCAGCAGCCGAAAACAGGGTACCACCTACGAGCAGTACTTC	CASSRKQGTTYEQYF	TRBV5-4	TRBJ2-7	-	-
TGCGCCAGCAGCTTTGGGAAAGAGACCCAGTACTTC	CASSFGKETQYF	TRBV5-1	TRBJ2-5	-	-
TGCGCCAGCAGCCAACTTAGGAGCAATCAGCCCCAGCATTTT	CASSQLRSNQPQHF	TRBV4-1	TRBJ1-5	-	-